The rows below give T cell receptor beta chains drawn from one sample of a study of shared clonotypes between healthy human individuals. Libraries were prepared by immunoSEQ multiplex PCR; TCRdb keeps only in-frame clonotypes and omits some of them. Here the sample spans approximately 2,200,000 clones, about 92% being singletons. Sample: naive CD8+ T cells from PBMCs. These receptors came from a young man in good health. Some clones in this sample may be carry-over from other donors' samples. CDR3s include the opening cysteine and the closing phenylalanine or tryptophan. A D gene is named only where the DNA matches it firmly. Clone size, where shown, is once, few, many, or a class for clones that have expanded.

TRBD1 | TRBJ2-7 | NA | TRBV7-9 | CASSPQGVSSYEQYF | TGTGCCAGCAGCCCTCAGGGGGTTAGCTCCTACGAGCAGTACTTC
NA | TRBJ2-7 | NA | TRBV10-3 | CAISEQGSYEQYF | TGTGCCATCAGCGAGCAAGGCAGCTACGAGCAGTACTTC
NA | TRBJ2-2 | NA | TRBV27 | CASSLWRGANTGELFF | TGTGCCAGCAGTTTATGGAGGGGAGCGAACACCGGGGAGCTGTTTTTT
NA | TRBJ2-1 | NA | TRBV4-2 | CASSQAMGDRLFF | TGTGCCAGCAGCCAAGCGATGGGTGACAGGTTATTCTTC
NA | TRBJ2-7 | NA | TRBV9 | CASSVGAGSTYEQYF | TGTGCCAGCAGCGTAGGGGCAGGGAGTACCTACGAGCAGTACTTC
NA | TRBJ2-2 | NA | TRBV29-1 | CSVGRDTGELFF | TGCAGCGTTGGTAGGGACACCGGGGAGCTGTTTTTT
TRBD2 | TRBJ2-3 | NA | TRBV27 | CASSLRTSVSTDTQYF | TGTGCCAGCAGCCTCCGGACTAGCGTCAGCACAGATACGCAGTATTTT
NA | TRBJ2-1 | once | TRBV15 | CATSRGAGETYNEQFF | TGTGCCACCTCAAGGGGAGCGGGTGAGACCTACAATGAGCAGTTCTTC
NA | TRBJ2-2 | NA | TRBV27 | CASSVRDPGGELFF | TGTGCCAGCAGCGTAAGGGACCCTGGCGGGGAGCTGTTTTTT
TRBD1 | TRBJ2-5 | NA | TRBV27 | CASSYRDRGETQYF | TGTGCCAGCAGTTATCGGGACAGGGGTGAGACCCAGTACTTC
NA | TRBJ1-1 | few | TRBV4-1 | CASSQDGRIEAFF | TGCGCCAGCAGCCAAGATGGGCGGATTGAAGCTTTCTTT
TRBD1 | TRBJ2-3 | NA | TRBV28 | CASSFWTGSTDTQYF | TGTGCCAGCAGTTTTTGGACAGGAAGCACAGATACGCAGTATTTT
NA | TRBJ2-3 | once | TRBV6-1 | CASSEWGASRTDTQYF | TGTGCCAGCAGTGAATGGGGGGCATCCCGCACAGATACGCAGTATTTT
NA | TRBJ2-7 | NA | TRBV11-2 | CASSLLYEQYF | TGTGCCAGCAGCTTATTGTACGAGCAGTACTTC
NA | TRBJ2-1 | NA | TRBV9 | CASSVDTGINNEQFF | TGTGCCAGCAGCGTCGACACCGGGATTAACAATGAGCAGTTCTTC
TRBD1 | TRBJ2-7 | NA | TRBV2 | CASSPTGTGIYEQYF | TGTGCCAGCAGTCCCACCGGGACAGGGATCTACGAGCAGTACTTC
NA | TRBJ1-2 | NA | TRBV7-9 | CASSGARTENYGYTF | TGTGCCAGCAGCGGCGCCAGGACAGAAAACTATGGCTACACCTTC
TRBD2 | TRBJ2-1 | NA | TRBV10-2 | CASTSREDLYNEQFF | TGCGCCAGCACCTCGCGGGAGGATCTCTACAATGAGCAGTTCTTC
NA | TRBJ1-3 | once | TRBV2 | CATLGAVGNTIYF | TGTGCCACCCTAGGGGCTGTGGGAAACACCATATATTTT
NA | TRBJ2-7 | NA | TRBV6-6 | CASNLKRGGKYEQYF | TGTGCCAGCAACCTAAAGAGGGGGGGCAAGTACGAGCAGTACTTC
TRBD2 | TRBJ2-5 | NA | TRBV28 | CASSPWTSGQETQYF | TGTGCCAGCAGCCCGTGGACTAGCGGACAAGAGACCCAGTACTTC
NA | TRBJ2-3 | NA | TRBV2 | CASSEAQGLITDTQYF | TGTGCCAGCAGTGAAGCGCAAGGACTTATCACAGATACGCAGTATTTT
TRBD1 | TRBJ2-3 | once | TRBV7-9 | CASSSPRQGSADTQYF | TGTGCCAGCAGCTCGCCACGACAGGGATCCGCAGATACGCAGTATTTT
TRBD2 | TRBJ2-5 | NA | TRBV9 | CASSLGLAGGPFQETQYF | TGTGCCAGCAGCCTAGGACTAGCGGGAGGGCCGTTTCAAGAGACCCAGTACTTC
NA | TRBJ2-1 | NA | TRBV11-2 | CASRDRFSSYNEQFF | TGTGCCAGCAGGGACCGCTTTAGCTCCTACAATGAGCAGTTCTTC
TRBD2 | TRBJ2-5 | NA | TRBV27 | CASSLKAGVRQETQYF | TGTGCCAGCAGTTTAAAGGCGGGAGTGCGGCAAGAGACCCAGTACTTC
TRBD2 | TRBJ2-7 | NA | TRBV29-1 | CSVGLAYEQYF | TGCAGCGTGGGACTAGCCTACGAGCAGTACTTC
NA | TRBJ1-1 | NA | TRBV9 | CASSVAPGVVYTEAFF | TGTGCCAGCAGCGTAGCTCCAGGGGTGGTTTACACTGAAGCTTTCTTT
NA | TRBJ2-2 | NA | TRBV7-9 | CASSLGYTGELFF | TGTGCCAGCAGTCTAGGGTACACCGGGGAGCTGTTTTTT
NA | TRBJ2-1 | NA | TRBV7-3 | CASSSAGGGRNEQFF | TGTGCCAGCAGCTCTGCCGGGGGCGGCCGCAATGAGCAGTTCTTC
TRBD2 | TRBJ2-3 | NA | TRBV27 | CASSSGAHTDTQYF | TGTGCCAGCAGTAGCGGGGCCCACACAGATACGCAGTATTTT
TRBD2 | TRBJ2-1 | NA | TRBV11-2 | CASSLRSGLAGDEQFF | TGTGCCAGCAGCTTACGGTCGGGACTAGCGGGCGATGAGCAGTTCTTC
NA | TRBJ2-3 | NA | TRBV4-1 | CASSHSGSDTQYF | TGCGCCAGCAGCCATTCAGGGTCAGATACGCAGTATTTT